One and the same sample provided the 10 T cell receptor beta chains below, sequenced in a study of blood T cells in healthy people across ages. The second PCR ran 7 to 11 cycles with a sample-barcoded 5' primer and J-beta primers. TCRdb called the 5' RACE reads again in MiXCR, with one record for every CDR3 protein. The sample carries about 1.1 million distinct CDR3 sequences, less than 45% recorded once. Specimen: blood. These receptors originate from a man in his late teens or twenties in good health.

This chain joins TRBV7-9 and TRBJ2-2; weak D call: TRBD2 (6 bases). Germline values: CDR1 SEHNR, CDR2 FQNEAQ (reference sequence). Trimming stripped 5 bases from V and 3 bases from J, with 25 bases between. This CDR3 has 19 amino acids. CDR3: CASSRDGTHDLADTGELFF. Written as DNA, the CDR3 is TGTGCCAGCAGCCGAGACGGGACTCATGATCTGGCGGACACCGGGGAGCTGTTTTTT.

The sample holds a few counts of this clonotype. The chain combines TRBV10-3 with TRBJ1-5, with a weak D call TRBD1 (5 bases). Germline CDR1 and CDR2: ENHRY and SYGVKD. This CDR3 region has 16 residues. With 6 bases removed from V and 1 base from J, the gap between germline ends came to 16 bases. CDR3 protein: CAIRDPRAGSNQPQHF. DNA of the CDR3: TGTGCCATCAGGGACCCCAGGGCCGGAAGCAATCAGCCCCAGCATTTT.

V and J are TRBV5-1 and TRBJ1-1, with a possible D match to TRBD1 (6 bases). Trimming took off 7 bases at V and 3 bases at J, with 13 bases between the two ends. The CDR3 consists of 13 residues. The germline gives CDR1 SGHRS, CDR2 YFSETQ. This CDR3 is CASHQQGDTEAFF. As DNA, the CDR3 is TGCGCCAGCCACCAACAGGGAGACACTGAAGCTTTCTTT.

The rearrangement links TRBV29-1 to TRBJ2-5; TRBD1 aligns across 8 bases. Germline CDR1 is SQVTM and CDR2 is ANQGSEA. The CDR3 is 12 amino acids. V gave up 7 bases and J gave up 11 bases; unmatched junction bases: 12. Here the CDR3 reads CSAGQGNNEQYF. The DNA of the CDR3 is TGCAGCGCCGGACAGGGAAACAATGAGCAGTACTTC. Supplemented by reference TRBV29-1 and TRBJ2-5, the full variable domain reads SAVISQKPSRDICQRGTSLTIQCQVDSQVTMMFWYRQQPGQSLTLIATANQGSEATYESGFVIDKFPISRPNLTFSTLTVSNMSPEDSSIYLCSAGQGNNEQYFGPGTRLLVL.

The rearrangement joins TRBV6-1 to TRBJ1-2; TRBD1 matches 7 bases. V was clipped by 6 bases and J by 4 bases; unmatched bases: 8. The CDR3 has 14 residues. The germline V gene encodes CDR1 MNHNS and CDR2 SASEGT. The DNA for the CDR3 is TGTGCCAGCAGCTCCTCGACAGGGATCTATGGCTACACCTTC. Protein sequence: CASSSSTGIYGYTF.

The V and J genes are TRBV20-1 and TRBJ2-7; 7 nucleotides match TRBD1. V lost 0 bases and J lost 4; bases outside the gene matches: 9. The CDR3 extends over 15 amino acids. Germline V gene data show CDR1 as DFQATT and CDR2 as SNEGSKA (reference sequence). The chain's CDR3 is CSARDPGRGSYEQYF. The CDR3 DNA is TGCAGTGCTAGAGATCCAGGCAGGGGGTCGTACGAGCAGTACTTC.

The J gene is TRBJ1-6, the V gene TRBV7-8; possible D gene TRBD1, 5 bases. This CDR3 spans 15 amino acids. Germline lookup yields CDR1 SGHVS and CDR2 FQNEAQ. The germline V and J ends were trimmed by 1 base and 8 bases, with 12 bases remaining between them. In DNA form, the CDR3 reads TGTGCCAGCAGCTTAGTAGGGCAGGGTGATTCACCCCTCCACTTT. Translation: CASSLVGQGDSPLHF.

The CDR3 DNA reads as TGTGCCAGCAGTTACGACTACAATCAGCCCCAGCATTTT. Translating it yields CASSYDYNQPQHF. The chain couples TRBV6-2 or TRBV6-3 to TRBJ1-5; no clear D gene. Per the germline V gene, CDR1 is MNHEY and CDR2 is SVGEGT. CDR3 length: 13 residues. Trimming removed 2 bases at V and 3 bases at J, with 5 bases between.

There are a few counts of this clonotype. This chain uses TRBV12-3 or TRBV12-4 with TRBJ2-5; D unclear. The CDR3 totals 15 residues. Trimming took off 5 bases at V and 1 base at J, with 14 bases between the two ends. CDR3: CASSGVAVGQETQYF. The DNA of the CDR3 is TGTGCCAGCAGTGGCGTAGCTGTAGGCCAAGAGACCCAGTACTTC.

The chain recombines TRBV7-6 with TRBJ2-3, with D possibly matching TRBD2 (7 bases). Between the trimmed V and J ends, which lost 5 bases and 2 bases, there was a span of 17 bases. CDR3 length: 16 amino acids. Germline V gene lookup returns CDR1 SGHVS and CDR2 FNYEAQ. CDR3 in amino acids: CASSPLAGAHTDTQYF. The CDR3 DNA follows: TGTGCCAGCAGCCCTCTGGCGGGGGCGCACACAGATACGCAGTATTTT. The full variable domain, rest sourced from reference TRBV7-6 and TRBJ2-3, is GAGVSQSPRYKVTKRGQDVALRCDPISGHVSLYWYRQALGQGPEFLTYFNYEAQQDKSGLPNDRFSAERPEGSISTLTIQRTEQRDSAMYRCASSPLAGAHTDTQYFGPGTRLTVL.